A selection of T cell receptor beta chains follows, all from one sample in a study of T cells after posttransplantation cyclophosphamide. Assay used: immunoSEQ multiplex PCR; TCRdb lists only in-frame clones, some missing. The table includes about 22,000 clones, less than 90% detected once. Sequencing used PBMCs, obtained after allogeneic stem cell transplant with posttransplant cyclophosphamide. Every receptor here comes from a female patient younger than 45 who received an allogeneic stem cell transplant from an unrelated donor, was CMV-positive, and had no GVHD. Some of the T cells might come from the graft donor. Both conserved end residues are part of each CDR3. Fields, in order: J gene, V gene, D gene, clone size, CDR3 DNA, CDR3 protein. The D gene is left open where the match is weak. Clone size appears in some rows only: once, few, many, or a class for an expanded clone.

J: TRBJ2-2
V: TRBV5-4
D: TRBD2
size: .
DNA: TGTGCCAGCAGCTTGGTAGCGGGGGGTAGCACCGGGGAGCTGTTTTTT
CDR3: CASSLVAGGSTGELFF

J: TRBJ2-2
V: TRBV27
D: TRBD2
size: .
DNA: TGTGCCAGCAAGGCAGCGGGGGGGAACACCGGGGAGCTGTTTTTT
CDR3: CASKAAGGNTGELFF

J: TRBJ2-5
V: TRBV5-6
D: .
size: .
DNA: TGTGCCAGCAGCTTGGTTACCGGAGAGACCCAGTACTTC
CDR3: CASSLVTGETQYF

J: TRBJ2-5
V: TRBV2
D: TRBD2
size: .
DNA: TGTGCCTCCCGGGGGGGCCTTCAAGAGACCCAGTACTTC
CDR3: CASRGGLQETQYF

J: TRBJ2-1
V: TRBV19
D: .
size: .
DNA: TGTGCCAGTAGTAGCTTAGGTCCGTTCAGGGGCAATGAGCAGTTCTTC
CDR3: CASSSLGPFRGNEQFF

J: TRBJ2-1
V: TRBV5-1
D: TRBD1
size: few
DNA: TGCGCCAGCAGCTTGGAGGGACAGGGGGCCTACAATGAGCAGTTCTTC
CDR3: CASSLEGQGAYNEQFF

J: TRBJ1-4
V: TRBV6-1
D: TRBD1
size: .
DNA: TGTGCCAGCAGTGTTACTGAGGGACAGGGTGGTAATGAAAAACTGTTTTTT
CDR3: CASSVTEGQGGNEKLFF

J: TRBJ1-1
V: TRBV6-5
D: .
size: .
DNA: TGTGCCAGCAGTTACGGGGGCTTGAACACTGAAGCTTTCTTT
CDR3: CASSYGGLNTEAFF

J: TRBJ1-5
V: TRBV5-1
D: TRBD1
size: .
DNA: TGCGCCAGCAGCAGGACAGGGAGCGGCAATCAGCCCCAGCATTTT
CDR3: CASSRTGSGNQPQHF

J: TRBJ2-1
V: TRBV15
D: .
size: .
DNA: TGTGCCACCAGCAGAGAGGGAGGGGGGCGGTTTCTCTACAATGAGCAGTTCTTC
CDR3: CATSREGGGRFLYNEQFF

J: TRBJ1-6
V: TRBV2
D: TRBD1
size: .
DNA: TGTGCCAGCGGAGTCAAGCAGGGGGGCTCCTATAATTCACCCCTCCACTTT
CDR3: CASGVKQGGSYNSPLHF

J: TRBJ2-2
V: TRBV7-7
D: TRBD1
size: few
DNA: TGTGCCAGCAGCTTAGAACAGGGGACAGGGTACCCCGGGGAGCTGTTTTTT
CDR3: CASSLEQGTGYPGELFF

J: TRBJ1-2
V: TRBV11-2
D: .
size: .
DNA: TGTGCCAGCAGCTCTCGGACCAGGGCGTCCGGTGGCTACACCTTC
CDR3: CASSSRTRASGGYTF

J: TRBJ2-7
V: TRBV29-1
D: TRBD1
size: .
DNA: TGCAGCGTTGCACAGGGGACGACCTACGAGCAGTACTTC
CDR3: CSVAQGTTYEQYF

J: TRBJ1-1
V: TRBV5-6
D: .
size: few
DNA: TGTGCCAGCAGTTTGCGGGGGAGGGGCACTGAAGCTTTCTTT
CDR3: CASSLRGRGTEAFF

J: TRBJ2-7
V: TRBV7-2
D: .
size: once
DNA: TGTGCCAGCAGCCAGAAAGGGGCGGGGGCCCCAAATGAGCAGTACTTC
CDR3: CASSQKGAGAPNEQYF

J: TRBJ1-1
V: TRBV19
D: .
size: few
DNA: TGTGCCAGTTCCCCCCAGGGGCAACGGAACACTGAAGCTTTCTTT
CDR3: CASSPQGQRNTEAFF

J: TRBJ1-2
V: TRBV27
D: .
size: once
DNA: TGTGCCAGCAGGAAGGACATCACATCCCCTAACTATGGCTACACCTTC
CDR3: CASRKDITSPNYGYTF

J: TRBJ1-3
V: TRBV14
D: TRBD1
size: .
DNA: TGTGCCAGCAGCCAGGCGACAGGGCCTGGAAACACCATATATTTT
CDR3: CASSQATGPGNTIYF

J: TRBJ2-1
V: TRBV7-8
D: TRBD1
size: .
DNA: TGTGCCAGCAGCACTGACAGGGTCTATGAGCAGTTCTTC
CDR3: CASSTDRVYEQFF

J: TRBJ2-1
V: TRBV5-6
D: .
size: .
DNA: TGTGCCAGCAGCTTGGGCGGGGCCCTTTACAATGAGCAGTTCTTC
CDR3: CASSLGGALYNEQFF

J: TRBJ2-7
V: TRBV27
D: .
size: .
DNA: TGTGCCGGCCGCCCGGACAGCGTGTTGCCCGGGGCCTACGAGCAGTACTTC
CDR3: CAGRPDSVLPGAYEQYF

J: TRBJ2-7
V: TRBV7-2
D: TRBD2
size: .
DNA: TGTGCCAGCAGCTCAGCTAGCGGCTACGAGCAGTACTTC
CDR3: CASSSASGYEQYF

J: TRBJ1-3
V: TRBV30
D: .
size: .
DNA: TGTGCCTGGAGTCTTGCGGTGGGACTACAATTTTATTTT
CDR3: CAWSLAVGLQFYF

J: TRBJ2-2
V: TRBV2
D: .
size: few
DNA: TGTGCCAGCAGTCCCCCCGTAACCGGGGAGCTGTTTTTT
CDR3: CASSPPVTGELFF

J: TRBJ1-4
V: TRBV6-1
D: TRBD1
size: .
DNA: TGTGCCAGCAGTGAGGACAGGTGGCAAGAAAAACTGTTTTTT
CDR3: CASSEDRWQEKLFF

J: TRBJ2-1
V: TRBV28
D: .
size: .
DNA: TGTGCCAGCAGTTTCCCCTCCTTTTCCTACAATGAGCAGTTCTTC
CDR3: CASSFPSFSYNEQFF

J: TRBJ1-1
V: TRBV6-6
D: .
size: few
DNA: TGTGCCAGCAGTTACCCCCCAGGGGTCACTGAAGCTTTCTTT
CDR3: CASSYPPGVTEAFF

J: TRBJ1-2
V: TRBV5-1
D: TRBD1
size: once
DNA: TGCGCCAGCAGCTTGCAGGGACAGGGCTATGGCTACACCTTC
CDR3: CASSLQGQGYGYTF

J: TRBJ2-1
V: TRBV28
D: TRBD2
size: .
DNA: TGTGCCAGCAATTTAGCGGGGGGGCTGGGGAATGAGCAGTTCTTC
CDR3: CASNLAGGLGNEQFF

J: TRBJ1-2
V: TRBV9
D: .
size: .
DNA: TGTGCCAGCAGCGTAGTTCACCCCGCGGACTATGGCTACACCTTC
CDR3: CASSVVHPADYGYTF

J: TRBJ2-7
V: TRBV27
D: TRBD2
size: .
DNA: TGTGCCAGCAGTATTGCGGGGGGACTTTACGAGCAGTACTTC
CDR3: CASSIAGGLYEQYF